These T cell receptor beta chains were read from a single sample in a study of control samples from healthy donors and cancer patients. The repertoire was sequenced with immunoSEQ multiplex PCR; TCRdb's copy has only in-frame clones and lacks some. The sample shows about 120,000 clones, about 94% of them seen only once. Sequenced sample: blood. Every receptor here comes from a man aged 30 to 39 in good health. Both conserved end residues are part of each CDR3. Each record gives: D gene, V gene, CDR3 length, clone size, J gene, CDR3 DNA, CDR3 protein. D genes are given only for firm matches. Clone sizes are given selectively: once, few, many, or a class where the clone is expanded.

>TRBD2|TRBV6-5|15|NA|TRBJ2-1
TGTGCCAGCAGCCACGGGGGGGGCTCAGGAAATGAGCAGTTCTTC
CASSHGGGSGNEQFF
>TRBD1|TRBV2|16|NA|TRBJ1-3
TGTGCCAGCAGTGTTGACAGGGCTTTCTCCGGAAACACCATATATTTT
CASSVDRAFSGNTIYF
>NA|TRBV20-1|11|NA|TRBJ1-6
TGCAGTGCTAGAGAGAATTCACCCCTCCACTTT
CSARENSPLHF
>NA|TRBV21-1|18|NA|TRBJ2-2
TGTGCCAGCAGCAATACTAGCGGGGGGGCGATTCTCATCGGGGAGCTGTTTTTT
CASSNTSGGAILIGELFF
>TRBD1|TRBV5-6|14|NA|TRBJ1-3
TGTGCCAGCAGCCTGGGGGACAGCTTAAACACCATATATTTT
CASSLGDSLNTIYF
>NA|TRBV28|10|NA|TRBJ2-5
TGTGCCACTCAAAGGGAGACCCAGTACTTC
CATQRETQYF
>NA|TRBV7-2|12|NA|TRBJ2-3
TGTGCCAGCAGCTTAGATCCAGATACGCAGTATTTT
CASSLDPDTQYF
>NA|TRBV2|13|NA|TRBJ1-1
TGTGCCAGCACGGGAGGGTTCAACACTGAAGCTTTCTTT
CASTGGFNTEAFF
>NA|TRBV5-1|14|NA|TRBJ1-1
TGCGCCAGCAGCTTGTATTATTATAACACTGAAGCTTTCTTT
CASSLYYYNTEAFF
>TRBD1|TRBV29-1|17|NA|TRBJ1-1
TGCAGCGCAGTGAACCCACAGGGGACCCGATCGAACACTGAAGCTTTCTTT
CSAVNPQGTRSNTEAFF
>TRBD1|TRBV24-1|18|NA|TRBJ1-2
TGTGCCACCAGTGATACCTCCGGGACAGGACATATGCCTATGGGCTACACCTTC
CATSDTSGTGHMPMGYTF
>NA|TRBV19|16|NA|TRBJ1-6
TGTGCCAGTAGTAATTCCTCCAGGGGTCTTCGCTCACCCCTCCACTTT
CASSNSSRGLRSPLHF
>TRBD1|TRBV5-1|15|once|TRBJ2-7
TGCGCCAGCAGCTCAACCGGGACAGTCTCCTACGAGCAGTACTTC
CASSSTGTVSYEQYF
>TRBD1|TRBV29-1|12|NA|TRBJ2-7
TGCAGCGTTTCCAGGGGGCCGAACGAGCAGTACTTC
CSVSRGPNEQYF
>NA|TRBV19|13|once|TRBJ2-1
TGTGCCAGTAGAGGGTCCTCCTACAATGAGCAGTTCTTC
CASRGSSYNEQFF
>NA|TRBV14|14|NA|TRBJ1-4
TGTGCCAGCAGCCAACCGGGACTCCCGGAAAAACTGTTTTTT
CASSQPGLPEKLFF
>NA|TRBV5-6|15|once|TRBJ2-1
TGTGCCAGCAGCTTGGGCAGGGCAGCCTACAATGAGCAGTTCTTC
CASSLGRAAYNEQFF
>TRBD2|TRBV19|16|NA|TRBJ2-1
TGTGCCAGTAGCCCAAAAAGACTAGCCACCTACAATGAGCAGTTCTTC
CASSPKRLATYNEQFF
>NA|TRBV19|15|NA|TRBJ1-2
TGTGCCAGTAGTCGGGGAGACAGCGAAAACTATGGCTACACCTTC
CASSRGDSENYGYTF
>NA|TRBV6-1|14|few|TRBJ1-1
TGTGCCAGCAGTGAACGGTGGGGGAGGACTGAAGCTTTCTTT
CASSERWGRTEAFF
>NA|TRBV25-1|10|few|TRBJ2-1
TGTGCCAGCAGTGAAGATGAGCAGTTCTTC
CASSEDEQFF
>NA|TRBV11-3|17|NA|TRBJ2-2
TGTGCCAGCAGCTTAGCTGCGTGGGCAGGGAACACCGGGGAGCTGTTTTTT
CASSLAAWAGNTGELFF
>NA|TRBV7-6|16|NA|TRBJ2-7
TGTGCCAGCAGCTTAATCACCGGGGAGAGCTCCTACGAGCAGTACTTC
CASSLITGESSYEQYF
>NA|TRBV5-1|14|NA|TRBJ1-1
TGCGCCAGCAGCTTTGCGGGGGGCAACACTGAAGCTTTCTTT
CASSFAGGNTEAFF
>NA|TRBV3-1/TRBV3-2|15|NA|TRBJ1-4
TGTGCCAGCAGCCATCGGGGTTTCGTAACCGAAAAACTGTTTTTT
CASSHRGFVTEKLFF
>NA|TRBV11-2|15|NA|TRBJ1-3
TGTGCCAGCAGCTTAAGGCCTGGAGGTGGAAACACCATATATTTT
CASSLRPGGGNTIYF
>NA|TRBV5-1|15|NA|TRBJ1-5
TGCGCCAGCAGCCCTCAGGGATTTAGCAATCAGCCCCAGCATTTT
CASSPQGFSNQPQHF
>NA|TRBV25-1|13|NA|TRBJ1-1
TGTGCCAGCAGTGTTCCAGGAGGCGCTGAAGCTTTCTTT
CASSVPGGAEAFF
>NA|TRBV6-5|12|NA|TRBJ2-1
TGTGCCAGCATTTCGTCCAGGAATGAGCAGTTCTTC
CASISSRNEQFF
>NA|TRBV7-2|15|NA|TRBJ1-2
TGTGCCAGCAGCCAAGAGGGGGTATCGAGCTATGGCTACACCTTC
CASSQEGVSSYGYTF
>TRBD1|TRBV5-1|15|NA|TRBJ1-5
TGCGCCAGCAGCTTGCTCGGGACAGCCGATCAGCCCCAGCATTTT
CASSLLGTADQPQHF